This T cell receptor (beta chain) emerged from a study of metastatic and nonmetastatic thyroid tumors (dated by TCRdb to 2018 to 2021). For context, the study as a whole: The researchers compared repertoires between peripheral blood samples and tumor or nodule tissue samples from patients with malignant or benign thyroid disease. On the study overall, not on this receptor specifically: In both blood and tumor samples, malignant tumors were reported to have significantly higher TCR beta diversity than benign nodules.

CDR1 and CDR2 are read off the germline V gene (reference sequence) as LNHDA and SQIVND. At the junction V is shortened by 1 base and J by 6 bases, with 3 bases in between. Including cysteine and phenylalanine, the CDR3 has 11 amino acids. Just the 33-base CDR3 DNA is kept, in frame starting at base 1. Library creation used PCR. TCRdb records Illumina HiSeq 4000 as the sequencer. High-throughput sequencing was used to profile the TCR beta-chain CDR3 region of every patient. The study's processing was this. A classifier to discriminate distant-metastatic papillary thyroid cancer patients was built from CDR3 differences across clinicopathological groups. To measure repertoire diversity the researchers used the Shannon index, while the Morisita-Horn index served to gauge how similar the tumor and blood repertoires were. TCRdb trimmed public reads at Q25 via fastp, called clones via MiXCR and kept in-frame beta chains. The V and J calls follow TCRdb's processing rather than the paper's. This sample holds 75,000 to 95,000 clones; roughly 13% were observed only once. Together, the top ten hold around 11% of the sample.

This clone showed up many times. Its antigen is not yet known. No base-level quality is on record; no much larger clone is a single base apart. None of the patients had been given any treatment before thyroid surgery. The study retrospectively analysed patient clinical samples collected from about 2012 to 2018 using T-cell receptor beta sequencing. The sequence derives from a female donor with papillary thyroid cancer or a benign thyroid nodule (not recorded which). Some clones in this sample may be carry-over from other donors' samples. The rearranged chain carries TRBV19 and TRBJ1-1, with no reliable assignment of the D segment. The sequenced sample was blood. The DNA sequence follows: TGTGCCAGTAGTATAGGTGCTGAAGCTTTCTTT. Translated, this is CASSIGAEAFF.